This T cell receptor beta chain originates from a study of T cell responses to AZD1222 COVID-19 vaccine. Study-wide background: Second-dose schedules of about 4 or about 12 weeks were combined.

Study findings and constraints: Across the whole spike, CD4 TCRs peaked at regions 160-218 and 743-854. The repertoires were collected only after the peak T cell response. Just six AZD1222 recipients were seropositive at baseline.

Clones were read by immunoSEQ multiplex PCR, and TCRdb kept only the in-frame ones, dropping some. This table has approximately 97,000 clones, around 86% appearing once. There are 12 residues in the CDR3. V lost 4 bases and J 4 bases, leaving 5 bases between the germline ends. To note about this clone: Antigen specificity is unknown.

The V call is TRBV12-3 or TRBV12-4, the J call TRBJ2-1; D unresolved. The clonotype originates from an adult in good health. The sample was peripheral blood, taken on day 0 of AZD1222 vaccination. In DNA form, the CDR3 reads TGTGCCAGCAGTTCGCAGTACAATGAGCAGTTCTTC. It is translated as CASSSQYNEQFF.